The present TCR beta chain was sequenced within a study of blood T cell repertoires in COVID-19. Across the whole study: Collection of acute and convalescent COVID-19 samples took place in the United States, Italy and Spain. T cells, B-cell-depleted T cells, or PBMCs supplied cDNA or gDNA.

In the original analysis: Estimates of nucleated cell counts were drawn from the amplification of reference gene primers. Generated by immunoSEQ multiplex PCR, the TCRdb table keeps only in-frame clones and is missing some. The V and J calls and the clone size are those of that table, but D and trimming were determined from the DNA. The table lists over 100,000 clones, almost 80% of them singletons. This clone has a single count. The CDR3 is 14 residues long. Germline V gene lookup returns CDR1 MNHEY and CDR2 SMNVEV (reference sequence). V lost 6 bases to trimming and J lost 4 bases; unmatched junction nucleotides: 7.

The rearrangement links TRBV27 to TRBJ1-1, with 8 bases lining up with TRBD1. The material sequenced was peripheral blood. This sequence was found in a man aged 60 to 75 with active or convalescent COVID-19. The CDR3 protein is CASSWGTGGTEAFF. The CDR3 DNA is TGTGCCAGCAGCTGGGGAACAGGGGGCACTGAAGCTTTCTTT.